A single T cell receptor (beta chain) is shown here with its context. Its antigen remains unidentified. This CDR3 region has 14 residues. V dropped 8 bases and J dropped 7 bases, with 20 bases sitting between them. Germline assignment: CDR1 LNHDA and CDR2 SQIVND (reference sequence). The repertoire was sequenced with immunoSEQ multiplex PCR; TCRdb's copy has only in-frame clones and lacks some. The sample has roughly 400,000 clones, around 91% seen once; the top ten hold 1.5% to 2%. The data are from a study of Ad26.COV2.S vaccination and SARS-CoV-2 variants. Treatment given: some 19 received Ad26.COV2.S at low or high dose, single or two shots; about 5 received placebo; per-sample allocation not given. It was on day 63 after the first vaccine or placebo injection that samples were taken. Donation was by an adult aged 18-55 years who was in Boston. Whole-study findings and limits: Measures of TCR breadth and depth may have fallen short of total T cell responses. Vaccinees and placebo recipients showed similar non-spike TCR breadth.

This TCR came from a person between 18 and 65 years old who received the Ad26.COV2.S COVID-19 vaccine or a placebo. The chain is built from TRBV19 and TRBJ2-5; D gene uncertain. Sequenced here: peripheral blood, sampled in a trial of Ad26.COV2.S vaccine versus placebo. CDR3: CASRENHPWGTQYF. The CDR3 coding sequence is TGTGCCAGTCGAGAAAATCATCCGTGGGGGACCCAGTACTTC.